The present entry profiles one TCR beta chain with its context. The antigen is undetermined. CD4+CD25+CD127- Tregs, CD4+CD25- non-Tregs, CD4 and CD8 cells were sorted. The data stem from a study of Tregs in tolerant kidney transplant recipients. Broader study findings: This study did not directly address biological reproducibility. Validation in larger populations is needed because few patients were studied.

With 3 bases clipped from V and 3 bases from J, the junction kept 3 bases outside the gene matches. The length of the CDR3 is 14 residues. The germline CDR1 and CDR2 sequences are MNHEY and SVGAGI. Sequenced by immunoSEQ multiplex PCR; TCRdb stores in-frame clones only, minus some. The table has approximately 260,000 clones, about four fifths seen once; the top ten hold 0.5% to 0.65%. The sample consisted of CD4+ T cells from blood. The V gene is TRBV6-5, the J gene TRBJ2-3; 7 bases are a match to TRBD2. This receptor was identified in a human donor in good health. CDR3 coding DNA: TGTGCCAGCAGTTATGCCGGGGGGACAGATACGCAGTATTTT. Translating it yields CASSYAGGTDTQYF.